The text below deals with one T cell receptor beta chain. Per germline, CDR1 SGHRS and CDR2 YFSETQ. With 2 bases removed from V and 2 bases from J, the gap between germline ends came to 9 bases. This CDR3 is 14 amino acids long. The data stem from a study of T cell responses to AZD1222 COVID-19 vaccine. The protocol was immunoSEQ multiplex PCR, while the TCRdb copy is restricted to in-frame clones and leaves out a portion. The sample yields about 100,000 clones, more than 75% seen once. This material consisted of peripheral blood, taken on day 0 of MenACWY control vaccination. The TCR comes from an adult in good health. The rearrangement joins TRBV5-1 to TRBJ2-3; the D is unclear. The CDR3 here is CASSFRRHTDTQYF. The CDR3 bases are TGCGCCAGCAGCTTCCGGCGGCACACAGATACGCAGTATTTT.